This entry lists 11 T cell receptor beta chains sequenced from one sample in a study of Ad26.COV2.S vaccination and SARS-CoV-2 variants (dated by TCRdb to the early 2020s). The method behind the library was the immunoSEQ multiplex PCR assay. This is the immuneACCESS table as TCRdb keeps it, with only in-frame sequences that have V and J called. A part of the clones is gone; compared with another copy, unresolved V genes explain less than half, and the rest is unexplained. This sample gives roughly 500,000 clones in total; about 83% of them show up just once. 9.5% to 15% of the sample goes to the ten largest clones. The meaning of the sample's treatment or condition label: roughly 19 received Ad26.COV2.S at low or high dose, single or two shots; several received placebo; per-sample allocation not given. For vaccine and placebo recipients, repertoires were sequenced using samples collected on day 63 after the first injection.

This material consisted of peripheral blood, taken in a trial of Ad26.COV2.S vaccine versus placebo. These receptors were collected from a person aged 18-65 years who received the Ad26.COV2.S COVID-19 vaccine or a placebo.

The chain is built from TRBV14 and TRBJ2-1; TRBD2 matches at 11 bases. The CDR3 has 15 residues. V shed 4 bases, J shed 7 bases, and the junction held 6 bases outside the gene matches. Germline assignment: CDR1 SGHDN and CDR2 FVKESK. The CDR3 here is CASSLLAGDKNEQFF. For the CDR3, the DNA is TGTGCCAGCAGCCTACTAGCGGGAGATAAAAATGAGCAGTTCTTC. Combining the CDR3 with reference TRBV14 and TRBJ2-1 gives the whole variable domain EAGVTQFPSHSVIEKGQTVTLRCDPISGHDNLYWYRRVMGKEIKFLLHFVKESKQDESGMPNNRFLAERTGGTYSTLKVQPAELEDSGVYFCASSLLAGDKNEQFFGPGTRLTVL.

This clone was seen once. This chain links TRBV27 with TRBJ1-5; a possible D gene is TRBD1 (6 bases). Germline loops: CDR1 MNHEY, CDR2 SMNVEV (reference sequence). The CDR3 runs 13 residues. V lost 3 bases, J lost 4 bases, and 7 bases lay in between. CDR3 in DNA: TGTGCCAGCAGTTTCCAGGGGAATCAGCCCCAGCATTTT. The encoded protein is CASSFQGNQPQHF.

CDR3 region: CASSLRDSYGYTF. CDR3 coding DNA: TGCGCCAGCAGCTTGCGGGACTCGTATGGCTACACCTTC. The chain links TRBV5-1 to TRBJ1-2; a weak D match, TRBD1 (5 bases). From germline, CDR1 is SGHRS and CDR2 YFSETQ. The CDR3 totals 13 residues. Trimming stripped 1 base from V and 5 bases from J, with 9 bases between.

In nucleotides, the CDR3 is TGCGCCAGCAGGCCGATTCAGGGACTCGAGCAGTACTTC. Translated, it gives CASRPIQGLEQYF. The chain joins TRBV5-1 to TRBJ2-7, with a tentative D call TRBD2 (6 bases). The V gene's germline CDR1 is SGHRS and CDR2 YFSETQ. CDR3 length: 13 amino acids. V lost 5 bases, J lost 6 bases, and 15 bases lay in between. Looking up the rest from reference TRBV5-1 and TRBJ2-7 gives the full variable domain: KAGVTQTPRYLIKTRGQQVTLSCSPISGHRSVSWYQQTPGQGLQFLFEYFSETQRNKGNFPGRFSGRQFSNSRSEMNVSTLELGDSALYLCASRPIQGLEQYFGPGTRLTVT.

This chain joins TRBV12-5 and TRBJ1-2; possible D gene TRBD1, 6 bases. CDR1 LGHNT and CDR2 FRNRAP come from the germline V gene. CDR3 length equals 16 residues. Trimming cost V 2 bases and J 0 bases, with 13 bases left between them. The CDR3 here is CASGLSGVQANYGYTF. The DNA for the CDR3 is TGTGCTAGTGGTTTGTCAGGGGTCCAGGCTAACTATGGCTACACCTTC.

The rearrangement joins TRBV7-2 to TRBJ2-1; D possibly corresponds to TRBD2 (5 bases). The V gene's germline CDR1 is SGHTA and CDR2 FQGNSA. V gave up 1 base and J gave up 4 bases, with 8 bases separating them. This CDR3 has 14 residues. Here the CDR3 reads CASSLDRDYNEQFF. CDR3 DNA sequence: TGTGCCAGCAGCTTAGACCGGGATTACAATGAGCAGTTCTTC.

The V call is TRBV6-5, the J call TRBJ1-1; D is possibly TRBD1 (5 bases). The germline V gene encodes CDR1 MNHEY and CDR2 SVGAGI. This CDR3 has 14 residues. Trimming cost V 5 bases and J 4 bases, with 14 bases left between them. The DNA of the CDR3 is TGTGCCAGCAGTAGCAAACGAGGGGCCACTGAAGCTTTCTTT. Its protein is CASSSKRGATEAFF.

There are a few counts of this clone. The gene calls are TRBV2 and TRBJ2-7, with a weak D call TRBD2 (5 bases). Between the trimmed V and J ends, which lost 10 bases and 3 bases, there was a span of 16 bases. The CDR3 loop spans 13 amino acids. Germline V gene sequence: CDR1 SNHLY, CDR2 FYNNEI. The CDR3 DNA follows: TGTGCCATAGCACCGGGGTCGGGCTACGAGCAGTACTTC. It codes for CAIAPGSGYEQYF.

The J gene is TRBJ1-1, the V gene TRBV4-2, with D hard to call. In germline, CDR1 is LGHNA, CDR2 YNFKEQ. Trimming left V 2 bases short and J 10 bases short, with 14 bases between. The CDR3 extends over 13 amino acids. CDR3 bases: TGTGCCAGCAGCCAAACCCAGACGAGAGGAGCTTTCTTT. This sequence encodes CASSQTQTRGAFF.

The rearrangement links TRBV4-2 to TRBJ1-6; possible D gene TRBD1, 5 bases. Germline values: CDR1 LGHNA, CDR2 YNFKEQ. Trimming shortened V by 1 base and J by 5 bases, and 15 bases separated the two germline ends. The CDR3 extends over 17 amino acids. Here the CDR3 reads CASSQVSRGGHNSPLHF. DNA for the CDR3: TGTGCCAGCAGCCAAGTATCACGGGGGGGACATAATTCACCCCTCCACTTT.

The chain links TRBV9 to TRBJ2-7; 11 positions agree with TRBD2. CDR3 size: 14 residues. Germline CDR1 and CDR2: SGDLS and YYNGEE. V shed 2 bases, J shed 6 bases, and the junction held 4 bases outside the gene matches. In DNA, the CDR3 is TGTGCCAGCAGCGTTCTAGCGGGAGGAGGCGAGCAGTACTTC. Amino acids: CASSVLAGGGEQYF.